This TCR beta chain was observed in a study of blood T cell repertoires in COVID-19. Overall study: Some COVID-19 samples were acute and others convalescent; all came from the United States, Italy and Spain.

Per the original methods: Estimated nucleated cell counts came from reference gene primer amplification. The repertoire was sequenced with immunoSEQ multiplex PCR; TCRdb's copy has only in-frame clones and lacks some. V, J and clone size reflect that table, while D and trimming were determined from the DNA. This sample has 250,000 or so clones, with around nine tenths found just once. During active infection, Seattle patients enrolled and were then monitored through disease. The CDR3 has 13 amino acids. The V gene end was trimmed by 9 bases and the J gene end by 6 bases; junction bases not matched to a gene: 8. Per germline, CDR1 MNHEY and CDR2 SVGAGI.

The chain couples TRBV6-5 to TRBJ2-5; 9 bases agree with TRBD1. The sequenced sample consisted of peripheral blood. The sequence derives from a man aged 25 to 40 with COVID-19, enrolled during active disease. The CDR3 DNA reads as TGTGCCAGTACAGGGGGCAGTTTAAAGACCCAGTACTTC. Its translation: CASTGGSLKTQYF.